The rows below give T cell receptor beta chains drawn from one sample of a study of blood T cell repertoires in COVID-19. The assay was immunoSEQ multiplex PCR, and TCRdb's table has in-frame clones only and misses some. Among more than 150,000 clones listed, approximately 79% were seen once. The sample comprised peripheral blood. The receptors originated from a man between 25 and 39 years old with active or convalescent COVID-19. Each CDR3 is given with its conserved first and last residue. The D gene is left open where the match is weak. Size tells how often a clone was seen (once, few, many) or the class of an expanded clone, and some rows leave it out.

j_call: TRBJ1-2; clone_size: NA; v_call: TRBV24-1; d_call: NA; cdr3_aa: CATRDSRDGYTF; cdr3_nt: TGTGCCACCAGAGATTCTCGGGATGGCTACACCTTC
j_call: TRBJ1-6; clone_size: NA; v_call: TRBV30; d_call: TRBD1; cdr3_aa: CASGQGSSPLHF; cdr3_nt: TGTGCCTCCGGACAGGGGAGTTCACCCCTCCACTTT
j_call: TRBJ1-1; clone_size: few; v_call: TRBV18; d_call: NA; cdr3_aa: CASSPPGSQNTEAFF; cdr3_nt: TGTGCCAGCTCACCTCCAGGAAGTCAGAACACTGAAGCTTTCTTT
j_call: TRBJ2-1; clone_size: NA; v_call: TRBV7-2; d_call: TRBD2; cdr3_aa: CASSQTGLANEQFF; cdr3_nt: TGTGCCAGCAGCCAGACCGGACTAGCAAACGAGCAGTTCTTC
j_call: TRBJ1-5; clone_size: NA; v_call: TRBV19; d_call: NA; cdr3_aa: CASSIQVSNQPQHF; cdr3_nt: TGTGCCAGTAGTATTCAGGTGAGCAATCAGCCCCAGCATTTT
j_call: TRBJ2-5; clone_size: NA; v_call: TRBV3-1/TRBV3-2; d_call: TRBD1; cdr3_aa: CASSQQGAAETQYF; cdr3_nt: TGTGCCAGCAGCCAACAGGGGGCTGCGGAGACCCAGTACTTC
j_call: TRBJ1-6; clone_size: NA; v_call: TRBV5-1; d_call: NA; cdr3_aa: CASSWRGGENSPLHF; cdr3_nt: TGCGCCAGCAGCTGGCGGGGGGGGGAGAATTCACCCCTCCACTTT
j_call: TRBJ1-2; clone_size: NA; v_call: TRBV19; d_call: NA; cdr3_aa: CASSDGTPTLF; cdr3_nt: TGTGCCAGTAGTGACGGGACACCAACCCTCTTC
j_call: TRBJ2-4; clone_size: NA; v_call: TRBV6-2/TRBV6-3; d_call: TRBD1; cdr3_aa: CASSYSTGTGAEYF; cdr3_nt: TGTGCCAGCAGTTACTCGACCGGGACAGGGGCCGAGTACTTC
j_call: TRBJ1-1; clone_size: NA; v_call: TRBV6-6; d_call: NA; cdr3_aa: CASSYPGVGGTEAFF; cdr3_nt: TGTGCCAGCAGTTACCCAGGGGTTGGGGGCACTGAAGCTTTCTTT
j_call: TRBJ1-1; clone_size: NA; v_call: TRBV2; d_call: TRBD1; cdr3_aa: CASSEHRDSTEAFF; cdr3_nt: TGTGCCAGCAGTGAACACCGGGACAGCACTGAAGCTTTCTTT
j_call: TRBJ2-2; clone_size: once; v_call: TRBV29-1; d_call: NA; cdr3_aa: CSVRSDGELFF; cdr3_nt: TGCAGCGTTCGGTCCGACGGGGAGCTGTTTTTT
j_call: TRBJ1-3; clone_size: NA; v_call: TRBV30; d_call: NA; cdr3_aa: CAWSGSGGNTIYF; cdr3_nt: TGTGCCTGGAGTGGGTCAGGGGGAAACACCATATATTTT
j_call: TRBJ2-7; clone_size: NA; v_call: TRBV30; d_call: NA; cdr3_aa: CAWTGPYEQYF; cdr3_nt: TGTGCCTGGACAGGGCCGTACGAGCAGTACTTC
j_call: TRBJ1-1; clone_size: NA; v_call: TRBV12-3/TRBV12-4; d_call: NA; cdr3_aa: CASSFGGGTEAFF; cdr3_nt: TGTGCCAGCAGTTTTGGGGGGGGAACTGAAGCTTTCTTT
j_call: TRBJ1-2; clone_size: NA; v_call: TRBV28; d_call: NA; cdr3_aa: CASQLTGNYGYTF; cdr3_nt: TGTGCCAGTCAGCTTACAGGGAACTATGGCTACACCTTC
j_call: TRBJ1-5; clone_size: NA; v_call: TRBV10-3; d_call: TRBD1; cdr3_aa: CAISSQGNQPQHF; cdr3_nt: TGTGCCATCAGTTCACAGGGGAATCAGCCCCAGCATTTT
j_call: TRBJ1-2; clone_size: NA; v_call: TRBV19; d_call: TRBD1; cdr3_aa: CASRRDSNYGYTF; cdr3_nt: TGTGCCAGTAGACGGGACAGCAACTATGGCTACACCTTC
j_call: TRBJ1-2; clone_size: NA; v_call: TRBV20-1; d_call: NA; cdr3_aa: CSASSRGSNYGYTF; cdr3_nt: TGCAGTGCTAGTAGCAGGGGCTCTAACTATGGCTACACCTTC
j_call: TRBJ2-5; clone_size: NA; v_call: TRBV5-8; d_call: NA; cdr3_aa: CASSPSPYPEETQYF; cdr3_nt: TGTGCCAGCAGCCCTAGCCCCTACCCCGAAGAGACCCAGTACTTC
j_call: TRBJ2-5; clone_size: NA; v_call: TRBV7-6; d_call: TRBD2; cdr3_aa: CASSLERGASRETQYF; cdr3_nt: TGTGCCAGCAGCCTTGAGCGGGGGGCCTCCAGGGAGACCCAGTACTTC